This note documents a single T cell receptor (beta chain) sequence. V dropped 2 bases and J dropped 0; count of bases not matched to a gene: 7. This CDR3 has 18 amino acids. The germline V gene encodes CDR1 SGHRS and CDR2 YFSETQ. Per the original data handling: Amplifying reference gene primers gave estimates of nucleated cell counts. Assay used: immunoSEQ multiplex PCR; TCRdb lists only in-frame clones, some missing. The V and J calls and clone size were taken over from that table, and D and trimming were inferred from the DNA. There are under 250,000 clones in the sample; around 81% occur only once, and 13% lies in the top ten. The data belong to a study of blood T cell repertoires in COVID-19. Study context: Sample material is recorded as cDNA or gDNA derived from T cells, B-cell-depleted T cells, or PBMCs.

The chain links TRBV5-1 to TRBJ2-6; TRBD2 aligns across 8 bases. The sample was peripheral blood. This TCR derives from a human donor in a cohort sampled during active COVID-19. CDR3: CASSFWDSGASGANVLTF. Written as DNA, the CDR3 is TGCGCCAGCAGCTTCTGGGATAGCGGGGCCTCTGGGGCCAACGTCCTGACTTTC.